This T cell receptor (beta chain) emerged from a study of T cells expressing NK-cell markers. About the study: Researchers got TCR beta repertoires out of sorted CD3+CD56+NKG2C+, CD3+CD56+NKG2C- and CD3+CD56-NKG2C+ T cells. Of eight sequenced donors, seven were HCMV-seropositive and one HCMV-seronegative.

Study-level results: Of the CD8+ T cells in more than five donors, roughly 1.0-7.5% belonged to dominant NKG2C+ clonotypes. For a few donors, these clonotypes were likewise the leading ones in the CD3+CD56-NKG2C+ fraction.

TCRdb processed the 5' RACE reads again and assigns one entry to each CDR3 protein, with no DNA. This sample lists about 390,000 distinct CDR3 sequences; its ten largest clones have about 10%. To note about this clonotype: Its antigen is as yet unknown.

Germline lookup yields CDR1 SGHAT and CDR2 FQNNGV. This CDR3 contains 13 residues. This TCR was sampled from a woman in her forties or fifties in good health. The V call is TRBV11-2, the J call TRBJ2-3. The sequenced material came from blood T cells: a sorted CD56 or NKG2C T cell subset, CD4+ or CD8+ T cells, or bulk PBMC T cells (not recorded which). This CDR3 is CASSPEGGDTQYF.